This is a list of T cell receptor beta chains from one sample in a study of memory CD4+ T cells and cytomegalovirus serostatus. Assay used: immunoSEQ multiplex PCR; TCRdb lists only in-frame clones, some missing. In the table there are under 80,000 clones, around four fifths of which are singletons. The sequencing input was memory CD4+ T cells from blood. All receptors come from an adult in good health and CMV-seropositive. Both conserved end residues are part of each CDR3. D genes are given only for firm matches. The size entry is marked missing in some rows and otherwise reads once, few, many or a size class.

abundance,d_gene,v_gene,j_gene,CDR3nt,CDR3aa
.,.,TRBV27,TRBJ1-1,TGTGCCAGCAGGGGGGTCACTGAAGCTTTCTTT,CASRGVTEAFF
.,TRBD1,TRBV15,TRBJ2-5,TGTGCCACCAGCAGAGGGACAGGACCGTACCAAGAGACCCAGTACTTC,CATSRGTGPYQETQYF
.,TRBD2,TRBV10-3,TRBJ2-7,TGTGCCAGCCAACCGACTAGCGGGGGGGCCTACGAGCAGTACTTC,CASQPTSGGAYEQYF
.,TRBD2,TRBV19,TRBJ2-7,TGTGCCAGTAGTATACCGGGACTAGCTTACGAGCAGTACTTC,CASSIPGLAYEQYF
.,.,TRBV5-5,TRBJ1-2,TGTGCCAGCAGCCCGGAGACTCCCCCTACTAAGATTACCTTC,CASSPETPPTKITF
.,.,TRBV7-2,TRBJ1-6,TGTGCCAGCAGCTTAGAGCCAGTAAGCAATTCACCCCTCCACTTT,CASSLEPVSNSPLHF
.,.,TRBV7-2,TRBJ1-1,TGTGCCAGCAGCTTAGATCCCGGGAACACTGAAGCTTTCTTT,CASSLDPGNTEAFF
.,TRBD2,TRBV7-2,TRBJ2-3,TGTGCCAGCAGCCCGGGAGCGGGACCAGATACGCAGTATTTT,CASSPGAGPDTQYF
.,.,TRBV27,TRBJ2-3,TGTGCCACCGTGTTGCAGGACCCTAGCACAGATACGCAGTATTTT,CATVLQDPSTDTQYF
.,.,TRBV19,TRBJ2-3,TGTGCCAGTAGTATCGTGGATACGCAGTATTTT,CASSIVDTQYF
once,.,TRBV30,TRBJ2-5,TGTGCCTGGAGCACCCGGGGGGCAGAGACCCAGTACTTC,CAWSTRGAETQYF
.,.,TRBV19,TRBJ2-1,TGTGCCAGTAGTATAGGGGGAAACAATGAGCAGTTCTTC,CASSIGGNNEQFF
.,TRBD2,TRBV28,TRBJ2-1,TGTGCCAGCAGACCCACTAGCGGGAACTACAATGAGCAGTTCTTC,CASRPTSGNYNEQFF
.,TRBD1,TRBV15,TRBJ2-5,TGTGCCACCAGCAGCACAGGGGGCCTGGGTCAAGAGACCCAGTACTTC,CATSSTGGLGQETQYF
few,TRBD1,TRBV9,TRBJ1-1,TGTGCCAGCAGCATCAACCTCCTTGGACAGGGATTCGTCACTGAAGCTTTCTTT,CASSINLLGQGFVTEAFF
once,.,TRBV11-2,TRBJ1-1,TGTGCCAGCAGCTTAGAACGGGGGAATGAAGCTTTCTTT,CASSLERGNEAFF
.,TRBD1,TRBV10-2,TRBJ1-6,TGCGCCAGCAGTGACATGGGCGACAGGGGGCAATCACCCCTCCACTTT,CASSDMGDRGQSPLHF
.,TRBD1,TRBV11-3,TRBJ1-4,TGTGCCAGCAGCTCGAGGATGACAGGGCCAGAACTGTTTTTT,CASSSRMTGPELFF
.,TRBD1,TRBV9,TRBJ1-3,TGTGCCAGCAGCCTCCCAGGGACAGGAGGTGGAAACACCATATATTTT,CASSLPGTGGGNTIYF
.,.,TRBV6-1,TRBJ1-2,TGTGCCAGCAGTGAAAGCGCGGCTACCCGGGATGGCTACACCTTC,CASSESAATRDGYTF
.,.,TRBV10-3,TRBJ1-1,TGTGCCAGCAGTTACAGAGCGAACACTGAAGCTTTCTTT,CASSYRANTEAFF
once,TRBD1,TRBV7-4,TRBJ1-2,TGTGCCAGCAGCCACTTACAGGGGGCGCGGGGTGAATTTGGGGTAAACTATGGCTACACCTTC,CASSHLQGARGEFGVNYGYTF
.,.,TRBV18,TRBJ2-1,TGTGCCAGCGCGGAAGCGCAGGGCACCCGGTACAATGAGCAGTTCTTC,CASAEAQGTRYNEQFF
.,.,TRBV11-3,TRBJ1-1,TGTGCCAGCAGCTTAGATGAGACAGCAACTGAAGCTTTCTTT,CASSLDETATEAFF
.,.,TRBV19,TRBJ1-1,TGTGCCAGTAGCAACACCTTTGTAACTGAAGCTTTCTTT,CASSNTFVTEAFF
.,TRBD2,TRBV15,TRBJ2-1,TGTGCCACCAGCAGAGACCGAACGACTAGCGGGTATTACAATGAGCAGTTCTTC,CATSRDRTTSGYYNEQFF
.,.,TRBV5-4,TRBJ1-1,TGTGCCAGCAGCTTGGGTCAGGCCCCAAGGAACACTGAAGCTTTCTTT,CASSLGQAPRNTEAFF
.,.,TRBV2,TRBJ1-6,TGTGCCAGCAGGAACGTTGGAGGGGGTTCACCCCTCCACTTT,CASRNVGGGSPLHF
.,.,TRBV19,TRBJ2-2,TGTGCCAGTAGTCCTACTCACAACACCGGGGAGCTGTTTTTT,CASSPTHNTGELFF
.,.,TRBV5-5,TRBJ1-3,TGTGCCAGCAGCTCCCCCGCAGGGGCTTCTGGAAACACCATATATTTT,CASSSPAGASGNTIYF
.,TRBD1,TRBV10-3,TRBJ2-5,TGTGCCATCAAAGACCAGACAGGGGAAAAGACCCAGTACTTC,CAIKDQTGEKTQYF
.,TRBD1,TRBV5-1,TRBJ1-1,TGCGCCAGCAGCTTGGCTGGACAGGCTAACACTGAAGCTTTCTTT,CASSLAGQANTEAFF
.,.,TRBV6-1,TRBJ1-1,TGTGCCAGCATCACAGTGGCCATGAACACTGAAGCTTTCTTT,CASITVAMNTEAFF
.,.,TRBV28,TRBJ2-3,TGTGCCAGCAGTTCGACAGGTTTGGTTGTAGATACGCAGTATTTT,CASSSTGLVVDTQYF
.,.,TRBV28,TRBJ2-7,TGTGCCACCAGGGACTCCTACGAGCAGTACTTC,CATRDSYEQYF
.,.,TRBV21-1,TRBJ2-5,TGTGCCAGCAGCCCTCGAGGTAGCGGGGCTGGAGAGACCCAGTACTTC,CASSPRGSGAGETQYF
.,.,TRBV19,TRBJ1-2,TGTGCCAGTAGTCCCCGTTCAAGGGGCTACACCTTC,CASSPRSRGYTF
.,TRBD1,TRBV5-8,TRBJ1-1,TGTGCCAGCAGCTTGGAAGGGGGCTGGACTGAAGCTTTCTTT,CASSLEGGWTEAFF
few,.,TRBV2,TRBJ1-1,TGTGCCAGCAGTATCCGGAGTGGAGCTTTCTTT,CASSIRSGAFF
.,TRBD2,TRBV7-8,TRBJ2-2,TGTGCCAGCAGCTCACTAGCGTCCGCGAACACCGGGGAGCTGTTTTTT,CASSSLASANTGELFF